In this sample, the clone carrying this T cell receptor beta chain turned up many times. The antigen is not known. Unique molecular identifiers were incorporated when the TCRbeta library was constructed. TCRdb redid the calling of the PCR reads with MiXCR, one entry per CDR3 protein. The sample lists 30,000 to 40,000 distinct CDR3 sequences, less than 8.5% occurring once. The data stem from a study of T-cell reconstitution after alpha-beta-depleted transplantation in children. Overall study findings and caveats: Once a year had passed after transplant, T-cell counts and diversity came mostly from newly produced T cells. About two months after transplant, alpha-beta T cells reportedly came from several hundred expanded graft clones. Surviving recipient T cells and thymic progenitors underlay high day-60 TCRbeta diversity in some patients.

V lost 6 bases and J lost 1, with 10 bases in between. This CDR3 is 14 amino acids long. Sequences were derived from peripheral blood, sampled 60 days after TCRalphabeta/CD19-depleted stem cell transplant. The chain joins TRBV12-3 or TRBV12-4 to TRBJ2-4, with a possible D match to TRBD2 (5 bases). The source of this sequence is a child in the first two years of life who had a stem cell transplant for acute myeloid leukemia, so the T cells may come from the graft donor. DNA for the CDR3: TGTGCCAGCAGACCTCGGGGTGCCAAAAACATTCAGTACTTC. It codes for CASRPRGAKNIQYF.